The clone carrying this TCR beta chain was counted many times. This entry is derived from a study of T cells in Graves' hyperthyroidism and ophthalmopathy. The investigators amplified TCR beta CDR3 regions from RNA transcripts. During a first-round RT-PCR of the TCR CDR3, the HTBI primer set was used. TCRdb reprocessed the multiplex PCR reads with MiXCR, giving one entry per CDR3 protein. The table has 300,000 to 500,000 distinct CDR3 sequences, over 12% seen once. Germline V gene lookup returns CDR1 LNHNV and CDR2 YYDKDF (reference sequence). Trimming left V 5 bases short and J 9 bases short, with 20 bases between. This CDR3 comprises 15 residues. Uncontrolled infection, other autoimmune disease, pregnancy or lactation led to exclusion.

Sequencing used blood. This receptor was taken from a man in his fifties or sixties with Graves' ophthalmopathy. This chain links TRBV15 with TRBJ2-1; D is uncertain. As DNA, the CDR3 is TGTGCCACCAGCCGCCCCCCCGGAGAGTTGGTTGAGCAGTTCTTC. Protein: CATSRPPGELVEQFF.